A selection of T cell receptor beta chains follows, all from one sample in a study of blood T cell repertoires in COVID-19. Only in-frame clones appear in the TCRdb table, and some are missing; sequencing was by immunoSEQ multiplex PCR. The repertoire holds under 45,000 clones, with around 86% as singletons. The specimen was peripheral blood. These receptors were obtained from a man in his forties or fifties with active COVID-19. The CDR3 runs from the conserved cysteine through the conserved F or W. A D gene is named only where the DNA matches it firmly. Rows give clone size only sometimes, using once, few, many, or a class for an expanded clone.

CDR3: CASSLGSAGGGNYGYTF
DNA: TGTGCCAGCAGCTTAGGAAGCGCCGGCGGGGGAAACTATGGCTACACCTTC
V: TRBV7-9
D: NA
J: TRBJ1-2
size: NA

CDR3: CASSFSRVYEQYF
DNA: TGTGCCAGCAGTTTTTCCAGGGTCTACGAGCAGTACTTC
V: TRBV27
D: NA
J: TRBJ2-7
size: NA

CDR3: CASSYNSYGYTF
DNA: TGTGCCAGCAGCTATAACAGCTATGGCTACACCTTC
V: TRBV7-2
D: NA
J: TRBJ1-2
size: few

CDR3: CASSASGQGSYGYTF
DNA: TGTGCCAGCAGCGCTTCCGGACAGGGATCCTATGGCTACACCTTC
V: TRBV7-3
D: TRBD1
J: TRBJ1-2
size: NA

CDR3: CASSIQGGQETQYF
DNA: TGTGCCAGTAGTATCCAGGGAGGGCAAGAGACCCAGTACTTC
V: TRBV19
D: TRBD2
J: TRBJ2-5
size: once

CDR3: CASRWNSGSTDTQYF
DNA: TGTGCCAGCAGGTGGAATAGCGGTAGCACAGATACGCAGTATTTT
V: TRBV2
D: NA
J: TRBJ2-3
size: NA

CDR3: CASSRTAGNTIYF
DNA: TGTGCCAGCAGTCGGACAGCTGGAAACACCATATATTTT
V: TRBV6-5
D: NA
J: TRBJ1-3
size: NA

CDR3: CASSRPGLAGGEQFF
DNA: TGTGCCAGCAGCCGACCGGGACTAGCGGGAGGGGAGCAGTTCTTC
V: TRBV6-5
D: TRBD2
J: TRBJ2-1
size: NA

CDR3: CASSRTTGVEAKNIQYF
DNA: TGTGCCAGCAGCCGAACGACAGGGGTGGAAGCCAAAAACATTCAGTACTTC
V: TRBV3-1/TRBV3-2
D: TRBD1
J: TRBJ2-4
size: NA

CDR3: CASSPRTSMRELFF
DNA: TGTGCCAGCAGCCCCCGGACTAGCATGAGGGAGCTGTTTTTT
V: TRBV9
D: TRBD2
J: TRBJ2-2
size: NA

CDR3: CASSLRARGGNSPLHF
DNA: TGTGCCAGCAGCTTACGTGCTCGGGGGGGTAATTCACCCCTCCACTTT
V: TRBV11-2
D: NA
J: TRBJ1-6
size: NA

CDR3: CASSPTGVSNQPQHF
DNA: TGTGCCAGCAGTCCTACAGGGGTTAGCAATCAGCCCCAGCATTTT
V: TRBV9
D: TRBD1
J: TRBJ1-5
size: NA

CDR3: CASSLFQLGRYEQYF
DNA: TGTGCCAGCAGCTTATTTCAACTCGGTCGCTACGAGCAGTACTTC
V: TRBV7-9
D: NA
J: TRBJ2-7
size: NA